This T cell receptor (beta chain) was documented in a study of neoadjuvant anti-PD-1 for oral cavity cancer. Study-wide background: Patients without progression received a fourth nivolumab dose around day 43, then surgical resection on days 50-56. Study results and caveats: Only three patients per response group were TCR-analyzed; validation needed.

Sequenced by immunoSEQ multiplex PCR; TCRdb stores in-frame clones only, minus some. The data contain approximately 7,800 clones, more than 65% of them singletons. The time point is: after neoadjuvant nivolumab, at surgical resection. Germline CDR1 and CDR2: SGHRS and YFSETQ. V was trimmed by 0 bases and J by 4 bases, leaving 5 bases between them. The CDR3 contains 13 residues. In regard to this clone: Its specificity is not known.

This sequence joins TRBV5-1 and TRBJ1-5; D remains ambiguous. This TCR derives from a person aged 40 to 85 with oral cavity squamous cell carcinoma. The source was PBMCs, collected after nivolumab (anti-PD-1) treatment. The CDR3: CASSLGVNQPQHF. The CDR3 bases are TGCGCCAGCAGCTTGGGAGTTAATCAGCCCCAGCATTTT.